The 30 T cell receptor beta chains below were found in one sample sequenced in a study of CXCR4 blockade with PD-1 therapy in pancreatic cancer. Produced via immunoSEQ multiplex PCR; TCRdb's table is partial and in-frame only. The sample includes 3,600 or so clones, around 38% seen only once; the top ten take about 15%. The sample consisted of tumor tissue. The receptor source for this set is a human donor with pancreatic ductal adenocarcinoma.

This sequence joins TRBV19 and TRBJ1-1, with D uncertain. Germline values: CDR1 LNHDA, CDR2 SQIVND (reference sequence). V was pared by 7 bases and J by 1 base, with 19 bases between. The CDR3 has 16 amino acids. CDR3 protein: CASNAAIQRPNTEAFF. In nucleotides, the CDR3 is TGTGCCAGTAACGCAGCCATACAAAGACCGAACACTGAAGCTTTCTTT. Drawing the rest from reference TRBV19 and TRBJ1-1, the complete variable domain is DGGITQSPKYLFRKEGQNVTLSCEQNLNHDAMYWYRQDPGQGLRLIYYSQIVNDFQKGDIAEGYSVSREKKESFPLTVTSAQKNPTAFYLCASNAAIQRPNTEAFFGQGTRLTVV.

The V gene is TRBV29-1, the J gene TRBJ2-3, with D uncertain. CDR1 and CDR2 (germline): SQVTM, ANQGSEA. Trimming removed 3 bases at V and 1 base at J, with 8 bases between. The length of the CDR3 is 13 residues. CDR3 sequence: CSVERHGTDTQYF. The CDR3, as DNA: TGCAGCGTTGAGAGACATGGCACAGATACGCAGTATTTT.

The chain joins TRBV18 to TRBJ2-5; 8 bases align to TRBD1. The CDR3 totals 14 residues. V lost 3 bases, J lost 7 bases, and 7 bases stayed unmatched. The germline gives CDR1 KGHSH, CDR2 LQKENI. This CDR3 is CASSPTGDRGTQYF. In DNA, the CDR3 is TGTGCCAGCTCACCGACAGGGGATCGGGGGACCCAGTACTTC.

This chain's CDR3 is CASTDGFNSYNEQFF. CDR3 DNA sequence: TGTGCCAGCACCGATGGGTTTAACTCCTACAATGAGCAGTTCTTC. This sequence joins TRBV6-8 and TRBJ2-1; D gene ambiguous. There are 15 residues in the CDR3. The germline gives CDR1 MNHGY, CDR2 SAAAGT. V lost 7 bases and J 0 bases, leaving 13 bases between the germline ends.

This clone has more than one count but fewer than ten. The chain uses TRBV9 and TRBJ1-5, with D uncertain. CDR3 length: 13 residues. Trimming left V 5 bases short and J 7 bases short, with 13 bases between. The germline gives CDR1 SGDLS, CDR2 YYNGEE. The CDR3 reads CASSGEQGQPQHF. The CDR3 DNA is TGTGCCAGCAGTGGGGAGCAAGGGCAGCCCCAGCATTTT.

The V gene is TRBV10-3, the J gene TRBJ2-5; 9 nucleotides match TRBD2. The CDR3 length is 17 residues. J lost 1 base, V lost 10 bases, and 16 bases had no gene match. Germline V CDR1 and CDR2: ENHRY, SYGVKD. The CDR3 loop reads CATDPLAGSGPQETQYF. As DNA, the CDR3 is TGTGCCACCGATCCGCTAGCGGGGTCCGGACCCCAAGAGACCCAGTACTTC.

The chain couples TRBV15 to TRBJ1-1; D is possibly TRBD1 (5 bases). The CDR3 contains 14 residues. V lost 0 bases and J 4 bases, leaving 9 bases between the germline ends. CDR1 is LNHNV, CDR2 YYDKDF, per germline (reference sequence). CDR3: CATSREAGSTEAFF. The CDR3 nucleotides are TGTGCCACCAGCAGAGAAGCAGGGTCCACTGAAGCTTTCTTT.

By proportion, this clone is medium-sized. The J gene is TRBJ2-6, the V gene TRBV6-8; D is uncertain. The CDR3 is 15 amino acids. The germline V and J ends were trimmed by 4 bases and 0 bases, with 7 bases remaining between them. The germline V gene encodes CDR1 MNHGY and CDR2 SAAAGT. CDR3 coding DNA: TGTGCCAGCAGTTTGTTAAGCTCTGGGGCCAACGTCCTGACTTTC. Amino acid sequence: CASSLLSSGANVLTF.

This chain links TRBV6-8 with TRBJ2-7; tentatively, D is TRBD1 (7 bases). Germline V lookup: CDR1 MNHGY, CDR2 SAAAGT. V lost 3 bases and J 6 bases, leaving 15 bases between the germline ends. The CDR3 has 14 amino acids. In DNA, the CDR3 is TGTGCCAGCAGTTATGGTGCAGGGGGGTTCGAGCAGTACTTC. Protein product: CASSYGAGGFEQYF.

This clone has more than one count but fewer than ten. Its ends do not fully match the called genes, so a read error is possible. The rearrangement links TRBV6-8 to TRBJ1-1; the D gene is possibly TRBD1 (6 bases). The CDR3 contains 16 residues. The germline V gene encodes CDR1 MNHGY and CDR2 SAAAGT. As DNA, the CDR3 is TGTGCCAGCAGTGACTCGAGACAGGTTATGAACACTGAAGCTTTCTTT. It codes for CASSDSRQVMNTEAFF.

This clone was detected a few times. The V and J genes are TRBV19 and TRBJ1-2; D perhaps matches TRBD1 (5 bases). Germline CDR1 LNHDA, CDR2 SQIVND (reference sequence). The CDR3 contains 12 residues. Trimming shortened V by 1 base and J by 8 bases, and 8 bases separated the two germline ends. The CDR3 DNA follows: TGTGCCAGTAGTATAGGAGGGGTCGGCTACACCTTC. It encodes CASSIGGVGYTF.

This clone turned up a few times. The DNA of the CDR3 is TGCGCCAGCAGCCAAGAAGGGACAGGACCAGACTCTGGAAACACCATATATTTT. Protein: CASSQEGTGPDSGNTIYF. The chain combines TRBV1 with TRBJ1-3; the table names TRBD1, a call not compared with the DNA. TRBV1 represents a pseudogene. This CDR3 spans 18 amino acids.

The table lists this clone with a few counts. The chain employs TRBV2 and TRBJ2-3; 7 bases fit TRBD2. CDR3 size: 15 residues. Germline trimming cut 2 bases from V and 1 base from J; bases unmatched to any gene: 3. Germline V CDR1 and CDR2: SNHLY, FYNNEI. The CDR3 is CASSEMAGGTDTQYF. CDR3 sequence (DNA): TGTGCCAGCAGTGAAATGGCGGGGGGCACAGATACGCAGTATTTT.

The chain is built from TRBV6-8 and TRBJ1-4, with 7 nucleotides matching TRBD1. J lost 3 bases, V lost 10 bases, and 11 bases had no gene match. Germline assignment: CDR1 MNHGY and CDR2 SAAAGT. This CDR3 region has 15 residues. CDR3 DNA sequence: TGTGCCATCAGCCGACAGGGCCAGTCTAATGAAAAACTGTTTTTT. Translation: CAISRQGQSNEKLFF.

This chain links TRBV6-8 with TRBJ1-4; D is undetermined. The germline gives CDR1 MNHGY, CDR2 SAAAGT. The CDR3 consists of 12 residues. The CDR3: CASGGTNEKLFF. In nucleotides, the CDR3 is TGTGCATCTGGAGGGACTAATGAAAAACTGTTTTTT.

The rearrangement links TRBV6-8 to TRBJ2-7; 8 bases are shared with TRBD1. This CDR3 is 15 amino acids long. J lost 3 bases, V lost 5 bases, and 9 bases had no gene match. Germline V gene lookup returns CDR1 MNHGY and CDR2 SAAAGT. The DNA of the CDR3 is TGTGCCAGCAGTCCCCAGGGACAGGACCTCTACGAGCAGTACTTC. It encodes CASSPQGQDLYEQYF.

V is TRBV10-2 and J is TRBJ2-5; TRBD1 aligns across 8 bases. Germline lookup yields CDR1 WSHSY and CDR2 SAAADI. This CDR3 is 16 amino acids long. V shed 0 bases, J shed 5 bases, and the junction held 8 bases outside the gene matches. As DNA, the CDR3 is TGCGCCAGCAGTGAGTCGGCAGGGGGCAATTATGAGACCCAGTACTTC. The encoded protein is CASSESAGGNYETQYF.

The chain uses TRBV6-8 and TRBJ2-5; D gene ambiguous. Germline lookup yields CDR1 MNHGY and CDR2 SAAAGT. The CDR3 runs 13 residues. With 4 bases removed from V and 4 bases from J, the gap between germline ends came to 10 bases. In nucleotides, the CDR3 is TGTGCCAGCAGTTCTCCTAGTTTAGAGACCCAGTACTTC. Translating it yields CASSSPSLETQYF.

V and J are TRBV19 and TRBJ1-1; D is perhaps TRBD1 (5 bases). The germline V gene encodes CDR1 LNHDA and CDR2 SQIVND (reference sequence). Trimming stripped 8 bases from V and 6 bases from J, with 16 bases between. The CDR3 spans 13 residues. In DNA form, the CDR3 reads TGTGCCAGTGCGACAGTACCCCCCGCTGAAGCTTTCTTT. Protein: CASATVPPAEAFF. Combining the CDR3 with reference TRBV19 and TRBJ1-1 gives the whole variable domain DGGITQSPKYLFRKEGQNVTLSCEQNLNHDAMYWYRQDPGQGLRLIYYSQIVNDFQKGDIAEGYSVSREKKESFPLTVTSAQKNPTAFYLCASATVPPAEAFFGQGTRLTVV.

The rearrangement joins TRBV19 to TRBJ2-3, with TRBD2 identical over 8 bases. CDR3 length: 16 residues. Trimming took 3 bases from V and 0 from J; bases not matched to a gene: 5. Germline V gives CDR1 LNHDA, CDR2 SQIVND (reference sequence). This CDR3 reads CASSIRPGGSTDTQYF. The CDR3 nucleotides read TGTGCCAGTAGTATCAGGCCGGGGGGGAGCACAGATACGCAGTATTTT.

This clone is judged medium-sized. V gene TRBV6-8 combines with J gene TRBJ1-3; 7 bases match TRBD1. CDR3 length: 14 residues. Germline V gene sequence: CDR1 MNHGY, CDR2 SAAAGT. After removal of 5 bases from V and 1 base from J, the junction contained 2 bases not matched to a gene. The CDR3 spells CASSDRASGNTIYF. CDR3 in DNA: TGTGCCAGCAGTGACAGGGCTTCTGGAAACACCATATATTTT.

The CDR3 DNA is TGTGCCAGTACTAATCAGCCGGAAAAACTGTTTTTT. This encodes CASTNQPEKLFF. This chain joins TRBV19 and TRBJ1-4; no firm D call. In germline, CDR1 is LNHDA, CDR2 SQIVND (reference sequence). The CDR3 consists of 12 residues. Trimming cost V 7 bases and J 8 bases, with 11 bases left between them. The variable domain in full, with the rest retrieved from reference TRBV19 and TRBJ1-4, is DGGITQSPKYLFRKEGQNVTLSCEQNLNHDAMYWYRQDPGQGLRLIYYSQIVNDFQKGDIAEGYSVSREKKESFPLTVTSAQKNPTAFYLCASTNQPEKLFFGSGTQLSVL.

V is TRBV6-7 and J is TRBJ2-6, with TRBD1 as a possible D gene (5 bases). TRBV6-7 falls under the ORF class, with uncertain function. The length of the CDR3 is 17 residues. V was shortened by 0 bases and J by 0 bases, with 9 bases between the two germline ends. Written as DNA, the CDR3 is TGTGCCAGCAGTTACTCAGGGGTCTTCTCTGGGGCCAACGTCCTGACTTTC. Amino acid sequence: CASSYSGVFSGANVLTF.

V is TRBV5-1 and J is TRBJ2-5; D is uncertain. V lost 5 bases to trimming and J lost 0 bases, with 11 bases between them. CDR3 size: 14 residues. Germline values: CDR1 SGHRS, CDR2 YFSETQ. CDR3 residues: CASSPSPNQETQYF. CDR3 bases: TGCGCCAGCAGTCCGAGCCCTAACCAAGAGACCCAGTACTTC.

The sample holds a few counts of this clone. The chain recombines TRBV9 with TRBJ2-7; 8 nucleotides align to TRBD2. The germline CDR1 and CDR2 sequences are SGDLS and YYNGEE. The V gene end was trimmed by 6 bases and the J gene end by 0 bases; junction bases not matched to a gene: 8. This CDR3 has 15 amino acids. The CDR3 region has the DNA TGTGCCAGCATGCCTGAGCGGGGGATCTCCTACGAGCAGTACTTC. Encoded protein: CASMPERGISYEQYF.

This clone is judged medium-sized. The chain employs TRBV11-3 and TRBJ2-7, with D possibly being TRBD2 (7 bases). Germline assignment: CDR1 SGHNT and CDR2 YENEEA. Trimming took 5 bases from V and 4 from J, leaving 18 bases between them. The CDR3 totals 15 residues. CDR3 sequence: CASSRSGGFGYEQYF. CDR3 nucleotides: TGTGCCAGCAGCCGTTCGGGGGGCTTCGGATACGAGCAGTACTTC.

V gene TRBV6-8 combines with J gene TRBJ1-2; 12 nucleotides line up with TRBD1. The germline gives CDR1 MNHGY, CDR2 SAAAGT. The CDR3 has 14 residues. V gave up 5 bases and J gave up 4 bases; unmatched junction bases: 2. The chain's CDR3 is CASSGTGGGYGYTF. In DNA form, the CDR3 reads TGTGCCAGCAGTGGGACAGGGGGCGGCTATGGCTACACCTTC.

This chain uses TRBV6-8 with TRBJ2-3; a weak D match, TRBD2 (6 bases). This CDR3 is built from 14 residues. V lost 5 bases, J lost 0 bases, and 9 bases lay in between. CDR1 MNHGY and CDR2 SAAAGT come from the germline V gene. The CDR3 DNA reads TGTGCCAGCAGTGGAGGGGCTAGCACAGATACGCAGTATTTT. The encoded protein is CASSGGASTDTQYF.

CDR3 nucleotide sequence: TGCAGCGCGGGCCAAAGGGGAAACGGGGAGCTGTTTTTT. Translating gives CSAGQRGNGELFF. The chain employs TRBV29-1 and TRBJ2-2; D perhaps matches TRBD1 (5 bases). The V end lost 7 bases, the J end lost 7 bases, and 16 bases lay between the germline ends. The CDR3 extends over 13 amino acids. Germline loops: CDR1 SQVTM, CDR2 ANQGSEA.

This clone was observed a handful of times. The J gene is TRBJ1-1, the V gene TRBV2; no clear D gene. Trimming took 9 bases from V and 0 from J, leaving 8 bases between them. The CDR3 covers 12 residues. Germline CDR1 reads SNHLY; CDR2 reads FYNNEI. The DNA of the CDR3 is TGTGCCAGACGGTCATTGAACACTGAAGCTTTCTTT. It yields the protein CARRSLNTEAFF.